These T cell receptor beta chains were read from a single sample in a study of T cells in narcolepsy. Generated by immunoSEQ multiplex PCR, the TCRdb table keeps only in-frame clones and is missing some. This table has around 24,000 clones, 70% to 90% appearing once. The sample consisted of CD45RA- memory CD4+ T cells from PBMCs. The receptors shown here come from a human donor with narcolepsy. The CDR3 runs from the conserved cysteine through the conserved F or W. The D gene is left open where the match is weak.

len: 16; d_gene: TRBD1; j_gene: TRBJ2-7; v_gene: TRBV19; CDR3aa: CASSTGQGLASYEQYF; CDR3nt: TGTGCCAGTAGTACGGGACAGGGGCTTGCCTCCTACGAGCAGTACTTC
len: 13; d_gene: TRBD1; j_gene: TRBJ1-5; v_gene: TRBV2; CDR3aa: CASSDRGNQPQHF; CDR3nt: TGTGCCAGCAGTGACAGGGGGAATCAGCCCCAGCATTTT
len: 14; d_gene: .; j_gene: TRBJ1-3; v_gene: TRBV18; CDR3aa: CASSQVVSGNTIYF; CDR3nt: TGTGCCAGCTCACAAGTAGTCTCTGGAAACACCATATATTTT
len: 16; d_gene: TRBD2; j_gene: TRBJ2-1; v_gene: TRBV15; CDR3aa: CAASKLAGSGDNEQFF; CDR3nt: TGTGCCGCCAGCAAGCTAGCGGGGTCGGGGGACAATGAGCAGTTCTTC
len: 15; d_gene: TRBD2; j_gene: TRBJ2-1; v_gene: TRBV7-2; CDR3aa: CASSLRTSGWDEQFF; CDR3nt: TGTGCCAGCAGCTTACGGACTAGCGGGTGGGATGAGCAGTTCTTC
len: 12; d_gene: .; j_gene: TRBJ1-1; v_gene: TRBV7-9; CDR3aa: CASSFSGTEAFF; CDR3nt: TGTGCCAGCAGCTTTTCGGGAACTGAAGCTTTCTTT
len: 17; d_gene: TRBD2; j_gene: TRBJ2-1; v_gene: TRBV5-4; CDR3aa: CASSFSRTSGSYNEQFF; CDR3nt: TGTGCCAGCAGCTTCTCCCGAACTAGCGGGAGCTACAATGAGCAGTTCTTC
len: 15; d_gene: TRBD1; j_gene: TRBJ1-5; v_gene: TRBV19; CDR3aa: CASTQNTGANQPQHF; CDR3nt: TGTGCCAGTACCCAAAACACAGGGGCCAATCAGCCCCAGCATTTT
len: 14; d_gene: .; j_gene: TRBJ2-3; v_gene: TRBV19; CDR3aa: CATQTGWGTDTQYF; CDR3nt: TGTGCCACGCAGACTGGGTGGGGCACAGATACGCAGTATTTT
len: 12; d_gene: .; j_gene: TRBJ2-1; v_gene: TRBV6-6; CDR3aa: CASTLAANEQFF; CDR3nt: TGTGCCAGCACCCTCGCGGCCAATGAGCAGTTCTTC
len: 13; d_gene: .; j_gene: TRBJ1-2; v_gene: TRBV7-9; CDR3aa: CASSLTGFYGYTF; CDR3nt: TGTGCCAGCAGCTTAACGGGGTTTTATGGCTACACCTTC
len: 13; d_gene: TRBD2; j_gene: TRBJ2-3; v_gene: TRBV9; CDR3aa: CASGVAGTDTQYF; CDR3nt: TGTGCCAGCGGCGTAGCGGGTACAGATACGCAGTATTTT
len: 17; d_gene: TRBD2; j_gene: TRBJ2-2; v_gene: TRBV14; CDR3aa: CASSQGGRARDTGELFF; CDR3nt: TGTGCCAGCAGCCAAGGCGGGAGGGCAAGAGACACCGGGGAGCTGTTTTTT
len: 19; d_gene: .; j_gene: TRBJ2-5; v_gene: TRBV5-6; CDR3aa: CASSFLSVSPVRGQETQYF; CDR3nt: TGTGCCAGCAGCTTTCTGAGCGTATCCCCAGTCAGGGGTCAGGAGACCCAGTACTTC
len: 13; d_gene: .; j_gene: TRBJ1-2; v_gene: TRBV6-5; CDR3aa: CASSSLLLGGYTF; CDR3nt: TGTGCCAGCAGCTCCCTTTTACTGGGTGGCTACACCTTC
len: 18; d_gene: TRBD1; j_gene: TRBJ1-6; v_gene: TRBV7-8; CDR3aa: CASSTRRVLTGVDSPLHF; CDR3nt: TGTGCCAGCAGCACTAGAAGGGTATTGACAGGGGTGGATTCACCCCTCCACTTT
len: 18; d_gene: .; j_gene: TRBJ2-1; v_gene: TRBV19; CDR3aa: CASSNLPKVDGSYNEQFF; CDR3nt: TGTGCCAGTAGTAACCTTCCCAAAGTCGATGGTTCCTACAATGAGCAGTTCTTC
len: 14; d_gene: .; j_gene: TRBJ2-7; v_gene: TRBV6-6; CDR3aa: CASSSEGAGYEQYF; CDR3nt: TGTGCCAGCAGTTCGGAGGGGGCGGGCTACGAGCAGTACTTC
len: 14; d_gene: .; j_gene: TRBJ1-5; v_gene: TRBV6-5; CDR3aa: CASSLLDRYQPQHF; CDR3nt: TGTGCCAGCAGTCTCCTGGACAGATATCAGCCCCAGCATTTT
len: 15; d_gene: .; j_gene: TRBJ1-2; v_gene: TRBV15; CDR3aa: CATSRDRVVVDGYTF; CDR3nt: TGTGCCACCAGCAGAGATAGGGTAGTTGTAGATGGCTACACCTTC
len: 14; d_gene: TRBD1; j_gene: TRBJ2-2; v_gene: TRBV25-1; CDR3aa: CASRGQGGTGELFF; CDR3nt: TGTGCCAGCAGGGGACAGGGCGGCACCGGGGAGCTGTTTTTT
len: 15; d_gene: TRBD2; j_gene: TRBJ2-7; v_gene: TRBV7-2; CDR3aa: CASSPLAGGPSEQYF; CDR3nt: TGTGCCAGCAGCCCCCTAGCGGGAGGGCCCTCCGAGCAGTACTTC